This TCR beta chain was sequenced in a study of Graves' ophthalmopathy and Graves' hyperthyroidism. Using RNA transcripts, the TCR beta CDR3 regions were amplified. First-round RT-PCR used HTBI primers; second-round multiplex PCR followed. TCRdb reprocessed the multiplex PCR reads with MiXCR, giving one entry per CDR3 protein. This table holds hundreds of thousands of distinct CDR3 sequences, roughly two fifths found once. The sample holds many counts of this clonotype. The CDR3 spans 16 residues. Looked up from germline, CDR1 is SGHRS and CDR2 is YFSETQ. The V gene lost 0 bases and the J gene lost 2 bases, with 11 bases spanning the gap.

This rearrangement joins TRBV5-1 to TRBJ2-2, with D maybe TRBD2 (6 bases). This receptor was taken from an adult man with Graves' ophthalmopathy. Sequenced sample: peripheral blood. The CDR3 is CASSLAPSVNTGELFF. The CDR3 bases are TGCGCCAGCAGCTTGGCCCCTAGCGTTAACACCGGGGAGCTGTTTTTT.